This T cell receptor (beta chain) was retrieved from a study of blood T cell repertoires in COVID-19 (dated by TCRdb to 2020 to 2021). With regard to the full study: Samples covering the acute and convalescent phases of COVID-19 were provided by collaborators in the United States, Italy and Spain. The material from the prospective study consisted of cDNA or gDNA derived from T cells, B-cell-depleted T cells, or PBMCs. Subjects who had been exposed to COVID-19, were actively infected with it, or had recovered from it provided the deeply sampled blood TCRbeta repertoires that made up the dataset. The repertoires were released in a freely available public database meant as a resource for research on the immune response to SARS-CoV-2. Samples came from the ongoing ImmuneRACE study (first 160 participants) plus 1,254 subjects from 6 global collaborators. Nearly every sample came with metadata listing a de-identified subject ID, COVID-19 status, age in years and sex. HLA class I and class II types, where available, came from metadata supplied by the sample provider rather than from assay-based typing.

Each collaborating institution followed its own protocols to collect whole blood in K2EDTA tubes. For TCRbeta analysis, collaborators shipped samples in one of three forms: frozen whole blood, isolated PBMCs, or DNA extracted from either of those sample types. Between the V and J ends, shortened by 10 bases and 3 bases respectively, the junction contains 16 bases. For CDR1 and CDR2, the germline V gene lists MDHEN and SYDVKM. Reading from cysteine to phenylalanine, the CDR3 counts 14 amino acids. The entry retains the CDR3 DNA only, 42 bases that are in frame from base 1. Note on this clone: Its target antigen remains unknown. Per-base qualities were not stored, and no clone one base away is much larger.

The immunoSEQ Assay, a bias-controlled multiplex PCR, was used to amplify TCRbeta CDR3 regions from genomic DNA. In the original analysis: The number of nucleated cells in each sample was estimated from the amplification of reference gene primers within the assay. To quantify the absolute abundance of each unique TCRbeta CDR3 rearrangement, sequence reads were collapsed and filtered. For each sample, productive Simpson clonality was calculated by taking the square root of Simpson's diversity index across productive rearrangements. TCRdb re-hosts the immuneACCESS table, in-frame sequences only. Its copies lack some clones; in the studies checked, an unresolved V gene accounts for under half of them, and the cause for the rest is not known. V, J and clone size derive from that table, while D and trimming were established from the DNA sequence. Recorded for this sample are around 190,000 clones; 65% to 90% of them occurred a single time. The ten largest clones add up to less than 15% of the sample.

The paper as a whole reports these results and caveats: The amount of clinical and demographic metadata varied by source and participant and was provided uncurated.

The source of this sequence is a human donor in a cohort sampled during active COVID-19. The chain joins TRBV28 to TRBJ1-5; TRBD1 could be the D gene, as 6 bases match. Sequenced sample: peripheral blood. In nucleotide form, the sequence is TGTGCCACTCACTCCAACAGGGTCAATCAGCCCCAGCATTTT. This yields the protein CATHSNRVNQPQHF. The full variable domain, completed from the reference TRBV28 and TRBJ1-5 proteins outside the CDR3, reads DVKVTQSSRYLVKRTGEKVFLECVQDMDHENMFWYRQDPGLGLRLIYFSYDVKMKEKGDIPEGYSVSREKKERFSLILESASTNQTSMYLCATHSNRVNQPQHFGDGTRLSIL.